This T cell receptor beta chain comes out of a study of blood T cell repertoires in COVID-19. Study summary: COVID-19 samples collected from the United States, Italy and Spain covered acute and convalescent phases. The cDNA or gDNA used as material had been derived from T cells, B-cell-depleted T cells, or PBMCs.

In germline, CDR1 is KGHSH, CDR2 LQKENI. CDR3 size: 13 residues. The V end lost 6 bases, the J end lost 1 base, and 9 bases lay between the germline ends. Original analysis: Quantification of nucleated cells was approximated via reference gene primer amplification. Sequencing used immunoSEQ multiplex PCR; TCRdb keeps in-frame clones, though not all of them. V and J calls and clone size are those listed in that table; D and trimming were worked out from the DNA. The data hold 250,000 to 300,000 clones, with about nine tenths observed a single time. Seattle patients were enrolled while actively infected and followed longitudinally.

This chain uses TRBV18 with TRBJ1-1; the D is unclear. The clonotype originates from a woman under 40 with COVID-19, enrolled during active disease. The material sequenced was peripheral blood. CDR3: CASSGGWNTEAFF. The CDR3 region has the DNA TGTGCCAGCTCGGGAGGGTGGAACACTGAAGCTTTCTTT.